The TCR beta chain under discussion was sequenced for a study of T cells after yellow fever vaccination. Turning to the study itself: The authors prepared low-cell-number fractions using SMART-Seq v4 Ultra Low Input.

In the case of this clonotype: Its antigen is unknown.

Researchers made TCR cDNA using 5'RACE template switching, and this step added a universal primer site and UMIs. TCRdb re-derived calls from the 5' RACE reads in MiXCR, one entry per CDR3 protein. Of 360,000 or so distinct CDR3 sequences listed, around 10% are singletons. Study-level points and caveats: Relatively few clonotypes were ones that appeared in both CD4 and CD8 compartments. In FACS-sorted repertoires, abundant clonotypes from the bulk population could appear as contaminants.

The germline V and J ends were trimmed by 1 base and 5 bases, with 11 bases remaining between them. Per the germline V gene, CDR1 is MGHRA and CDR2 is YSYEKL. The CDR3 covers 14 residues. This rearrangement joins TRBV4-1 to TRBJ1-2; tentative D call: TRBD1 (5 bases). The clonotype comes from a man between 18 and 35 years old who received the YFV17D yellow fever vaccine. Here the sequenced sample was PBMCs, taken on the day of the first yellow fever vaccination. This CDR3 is CASSQVKGNYGYTF. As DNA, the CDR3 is TGCGCCAGCAGCCAAGTAAAGGGGAATTATGGCTACACCTTC.